This TCR beta chain originates from a study of blood T cell repertoires in COVID-19. As for the study in general: Material from acute and convalescent COVID-19 was sourced from the United States, Italy and Spain. Sample material is recorded as cDNA or gDNA derived from T cells, B-cell-depleted T cells, or PBMCs.

In the study's own analysis: Counts of nucleated cells, estimated from reference gene primer amplification, were obtained. TCRdb's copy holds only in-frame clones and misses some; the assay was immunoSEQ multiplex PCR. V, J and clone size were drawn from that table, and D and trimming were deduced from the DNA. This repertoire shows about 130,000 clones, about 74% found once; its top ten account for 5.5%. CDR1 is SGDLS, CDR2 YYNGEE, per germline. V shed 4 bases, J shed 1 base, and the junction held 19 bases outside the gene matches. This CDR3 has 22 residues. The receptor was isolated from a man aged 60 to 69 with acute or convalescent COVID-19. The sample comprised peripheral blood. The chain carries TRBV9 and TRBJ2-3, with 15 nucleotides matching TRBD2. CDR3 sequence: CASSPPSTVPGTSGRRTDTQYF. In nucleotides, the CDR3 is TGTGCCAGCAGCCCCCCCTCGACCGTACCAGGGACTAGCGGGAGGCGCACAGATACGCAGTATTTT.